This T cell receptor (beta chain) emerged from a study of monozygotic twins with cystic fibrosis. Overall study: Roughly 3.3 micrograms of fragmented DNA underwent approximately 15 PCR cycles for library preparation.

The germline V gene encodes CDR1 LNHNV and CDR2 YYDKDF (reference sequence). CDR3 length: 11 amino acids. Profiling relied on immunoSEQ multiplex PCR, and the TCRdb table lists in-frame clones only, not all of them. In the table there are roughly 20,000 clones, around 97% of which are singletons. As regards this clone: At one of its ends the junction is not consistent with the germline gene, which may arise from a read error.

This receptor was identified in a woman aged 25 to 39 with cystic fibrosis. The sample taken for sequencing was blood. The chain has TRBV15 and TRBJ1-4; D is possibly TRBD1 (5 bases). In DNA, the CDR3 is TGTGCCACCAGCAGAGGGCCGGGGCTCCGGTTT. Its protein product is CATSRGPGLRF.